The 30 T cell receptor beta chains in this list originate from one sample, sequenced in a study of CD8 T cells in Susac syndrome. It was with random hexamers that about 0.45 to 1 ug RNA was reverse transcribed. TCRdb reprocessed the immunoSEQ multiplex PCR reads via MiXCR and lists one record per CDR3 protein. The sample contains 150,000 to 200,000 distinct CDR3 sequences, approximately 95% of which appear only once. Sequencing was performed on CD4+ T cells from PBMCs. The receptors come from a human donor in good health.

The rearrangement joins TRBV3-1 to TRBJ2-5; D uncertain. This CDR3 spans 11 amino acids. Trimming cost V 0 bases and J 9 bases, with 5 bases left between them. Germline CDR1 and CDR2: LGHDT and YNNKEL (reference sequence). CDR3 protein: CASSQDLAQYF. DNA for the CDR3: TGTGCCAGCAGCCAAGATTTGGCCCAGTACTTC.

V and J are TRBV20-1 and TRBJ1-5; the D gene is possibly TRBD1 (6 bases). This CDR3 has 12 amino acids. V lost 6 bases and J 3 bases, leaving 9 bases between the germline ends. Per germline, CDR1 DFQATT and CDR2 SNEGSKA (reference sequence). CDR3 sequence reads: CSARGANQPQHF. CDR3 bases: TGCAGTGCCCGGGGGGCCAATCAGCCCCAGCATTTT.

The rearrangement joins TRBV5-6 to TRBJ2-1, with D possibly matching TRBD2 (5 bases). The CDR3 has 11 amino acids. Germline V gene lookup returns CDR1 SGHDT and CDR2 YYEEEE. The ends were cut back, 0 bases at V and 12 bases at J, with 7 bases in the middle. CDR3 coding DNA: TGTGCCAGCAGCTTGGCGCGGGTGCAGTTCTTC. Translating gives CASSLARVQFF.

The V gene is TRBV2, the J gene TRBJ2-2; TRBD1 is a possible D gene (5 bases). Trimming stripped 7 bases from V and 2 bases from J, with 11 bases between. The CDR3 runs 14 residues. In germline, CDR1 is SNHLY, CDR2 FYNNEI. CDR3 in DNA: TGTGCCAGCAAGCCAGGGCTAAACACCGGGGAGCTGTTTTTT. Its translation is CASKPGLNTGELFF. The entire variable domain, with the rest obtained from reference TRBV2 and TRBJ2-2, is as follows: EPEVTQTPSHQVTQMGQEVILRCVPISNHLYFYWYRQILGQKVEFLVSFYNNEISEKSEIFDDQFSVERPDGSNFTLKIRSTKLEDSAMYFCASKPGLNTGELFFGEGSRLTVL.

This chain connects TRBV15 to TRBJ1-1; D is perhaps TRBD1 (6 bases). This CDR3 is 15 amino acids long. The V end lost 0 bases, the J end lost 6 bases, and 14 bases lay between the germline ends. Germline lookup yields CDR1 LNHNV and CDR2 YYDKDF (reference sequence). The CDR3 nucleotides read TGTGCCACCAGCAGAGATAGGAGCAGGGGTGCTGAAGCTTTCTTT. This translates into CATSRDRSRGAEAFF.

The rearrangement links TRBV29-1 to TRBJ2-2; D may correspond to TRBD1 or TRBD2 (5 bases each). Deletions cut 7 bases from V and 4 bases from J, with 13 bases between. This CDR3 is built from 13 residues. Per germline, CDR1 SQVTM and CDR2 ANQGSEA. The CDR3: CSAGPGPTGELFF. As DNA, the CDR3 is TGCAGCGCGGGGCCCGGCCCCACCGGGGAGCTGTTTTTT.

This clonotype appeared a single time. The chain is built from TRBV14 and TRBJ1-3, with D hard to call. This CDR3 comprises 14 residues. Trimming took off 3 bases at V and 0 bases at J, with 6 bases between the two ends. In germline, CDR1 is SGHDN, CDR2 FVKESK. Here the CDR3 DNA reads TGTGCCAGCAGCCACTTGAGCTCTGGAAACACCATATATTTT. It specifies CASSHLSSGNTIYF.

This clonotype came up a few times. This chain uses TRBV4-2 with TRBJ2-2, with D maybe TRBD2 (5 bases). Germline CDR1 and CDR2: LGHNA and YNFKEQ. Trimming cost V 4 bases and J 4 bases, with 13 bases left between them. This CDR3 spans 15 amino acids. The CDR3 loop reads CASSPTGSGTGELFF. The CDR3 nucleotides are TGTGCCAGCAGCCCAACGGGGTCGGGCACCGGGGAGCTGTTTTTT.

The chain combines TRBV6-1 with TRBJ2-7, with 11 positions matching TRBD2. CDR3 length: 19 amino acids. Trimming removed 5 bases from V and 2 bases from J; junction bases left unmatched: 17. Germline V gene data show CDR1 as MNHNS and CDR2 as SASEGT. The CDR3 DNA follows: TGTGCCAGCAGTCCCAACAGGGCTTTGGGACTAGCGGAAGCCTACGAGCAGTACGTC. Translated: CASSPNRALGLAEAYEQYV.

This chain connects TRBV5-4 to TRBJ1-6, with D tentatively TRBD1 (6 bases). The CDR3 extends over 16 amino acids. In germline, CDR1 is SGHNT, CDR2 YYREEE (reference sequence). The germline V and J ends were trimmed by 0 bases and 8 bases, with 15 bases remaining between them. For the CDR3, the DNA is TGTGCCAGCAGCTTGGCGGGGGCACGGCAGGATTCACCCCTCCACTTT. It encodes CASSLAGARQDSPLHF. The full variable domain, in which reference TRBV5-4 and TRBJ1-6 provide the parts outside the CDR3, is ETGVTQSPTHLIKTRGQQVTLRCSSQSGHNTVSWYQQALGQGPQFIFQYYREEENGRGNFPPRFSGLQFPNYSSELNVNALELDDSALYLCASSLAGARQDSPLHFGNGTRLTVT.

The rearrangement joins TRBV9 to TRBJ1-5; TRBD1 might be the D (5 bases). Germline loops: CDR1 SGDLS, CDR2 YYNGEE. Trimming pared 4 bases from V and 6 bases from J, leaving 14 bases between. The CDR3 contains 14 residues. The CDR3 protein is CASSHDSGPQPQHF. The CDR3 bases are TGTGCCAGCAGCCATGACAGCGGCCCTCAGCCCCAGCATTTT.

CDR3 in amino acids: CASSLRQRTEAFF. The CDR3 nucleotides are TGTGCCAGCAGCTTGCGGCAAAGGACTGAAGCTTTCTTT. This chain joins TRBV7-9 and TRBJ1-1; D is unclear. The CDR3 is 13 residues long. Between the trimmed V and J ends, which lost 3 bases and 5 bases, there was a span of 10 bases. Germline assignment: CDR1 SEHNR and CDR2 FQNEAQ (reference sequence).

J is TRBJ1-5 and V is TRBV6-2 or TRBV6-3; 9 bases map to TRBD1. The length of the CDR3 is 15 residues. Per the germline V gene, CDR1 is MNHEY and CDR2 is SVGEGT. After removal of 5 bases from V and 4 bases from J, the junction contained 6 bases not matched to a gene. The CDR3 DNA follows: TGTGCCAGCAGTAAGGACAGGGGAAAGAATCAGCCCCAGCATTTT. Its translation: CASSKDRGKNQPQHF.

The CDR3 DNA sequence: TGTGCCAGCAGCTCGAATAAGGGACTAGCGGGGTGGTCAGGCGGGGAGACCCAGTACTTC. The encoded protein is CASSSNKGLAGWSGGETQYF. The rearrangement joins TRBV5-4 to TRBJ2-5, with 13 nucleotides matching TRBD2. V was pared by 3 bases and J by 5 bases, with 19 bases of the junction left unmatched. The germline V gene encodes CDR1 SGHNT and CDR2 YYREEE (reference sequence). The CDR3 is 20 residues long. The full variable domain, with the rest looked up from reference TRBV5-4 and TRBJ2-5, is ETGVTQSPTHLIKTRGQQVTLRCSSQSGHNTVSWYQQALGQGPQFIFQYYREEENGRGNFPPRFSGLQFPNYSSELNVNALELDDSALYLCASSSNKGLAGWSGGETQYFGPGTRLLVL.

This clonotype has just one count. V and J are TRBV3-1 and TRBJ1-1; D gene unclear. From germline, CDR1 is LGHDT and CDR2 YNNKEL (reference sequence). This CDR3 comprises 14 residues. Trimming removed 4 bases from V and 4 bases from J, with 13 bases in between. The CDR3 protein is CASSLLPRGTEAFF. The CDR3 region has the DNA TGTGCCAGCAGCCTCCTGCCCCGGGGCACTGAAGCTTTCTTT.

V usage is TRBV7-8 and J usage is TRBJ2-7; a weak D match, TRBD2 (5 bases). The V gene's germline CDR1 is SGHVS and CDR2 FQNEAQ. Between the trimmed V and J ends, which lost 5 bases and 2 bases, there was a span of 16 bases. There are 15 residues in the CDR3. The CDR3 sequence is CASSPRTDFTYEQYF. As DNA, the CDR3 is TGTGCCAGCAGCCCTCGGACGGACTTTACCTACGAGCAGTACTTC. Full variable domain (outside the CDR3, taken from reference TRBV7-8 and TRBJ2-7): GAGVSQSPRYKVAKRGQDVALRCDPISGHVSLFWYQQALGQGPEFLTYFQNEAQLDKSGLPSDRFFAERPEGSVSTLKIQRTQQEDSAVYLCASSPRTDFTYEQYFGPGTRLTVT.

This chain uses TRBV30 with TRBJ1-6; no firm D call. The CDR3 totals 13 residues. V was cut by 4 bases and J by 1 base, with 5 bases left in between. Germline V gene lookup returns CDR1 GTSNPN and CDR2 SVGIG (reference sequence). CDR3 coding DNA: TGTGCCTGGACGGGATCCTATAATTCACCCCTCCACTTT. This gives the protein CAWTGSYNSPLHF.

This clonotype has a single count. This chain connects TRBV6-2 or TRBV6-3 to TRBJ2-7; TRBD1 matches at 8 bases. V was pared by 4 bases and J by 4 bases, with 15 bases of the junction left unmatched. The CDR3 runs 17 residues. Germline CDR1 reads MNHEY; CDR2 reads SVGEGT. The CDR3 loop reads CASSSAGQGVTGYEQYV. In DNA, the CDR3 is TGTGCCAGCAGTTCAGCTGGACAGGGCGTTACGGGGTACGAGCAGTACGTC.

The rearrangement joins TRBV6-6 to TRBJ2-2; TRBD2 matches at 8 bases. The germline CDR1 and CDR2 sequences are MNHNY and SVGAGI (reference sequence). The CDR3 totals 16 residues. Trimming took 6 bases from V and 4 from J; bases not matched to a gene: 10. CDR3 coding DNA: TGTGCCAGCAGAGCGGGGGCGGGGGGAGGCACCGGGGAGCTGTTTTTT. Encoded protein: CASRAGAGGGTGELFF.

The chain employs TRBV20-1 and TRBJ2-3; tentative D call: TRBD2 (5 bases). Trimming removed 5 bases at V and 6 bases at J, with 12 bases between. The CDR3 consists of 12 residues. The V gene's germline CDR1 is DFQATT and CDR2 SNEGSKA (reference sequence). CDR3 residues: CSARTGWDTQYF. The CDR3, as DNA: TGCAGTGCTCGGACGGGGTGGGATACGCAGTATTTT.

The gene calls are TRBV5-1 and TRBJ1-4; 9 bases fit TRBD1. This CDR3 region has 14 residues. The ends lost 4 bases at V and 5 bases at J; junction bases unmatched: 3. Germline assignment: CDR1 SGHRS and CDR2 YFSETQ. CDR3: CASSHRGRNEKLFF. DNA of the CDR3: TGCGCCAGCAGCCACAGGGGGCGAAATGAAAAACTGTTTTTT.

This chain links TRBV6-5 with TRBJ1-3; TRBD1 might be the D (5 bases). CDR1 is MNHEY and CDR2 is SVGAGI in the germline V gene. The CDR3 runs 12 residues. Trimming removed 10 bases from V and 6 bases from J, with 13 bases in between. The CDR3 DNA reads as TGTGCCACTCGGGGGATCGAAAACACCATATATTTT. This translates into CATRGIENTIYF.

In DNA form, the CDR3 reads TGTGCCAGCAGCATTAGCGGGGGGGCGACAGATACGCAGTATTTT. Amino acids: CASSISGGATDTQYF. The chain couples TRBV7-2 to TRBJ2-3, with 11 positions matching TRBD2. Germline V gene data show CDR1 as SGHTA and CDR2 as FQGNSA. The CDR3 consists of 15 residues. With V trimmed by 5 bases and J by 3 bases, 4 bases remained unmatched. The full variable domain, rest sourced from reference TRBV7-2 and TRBJ2-3, is GAGVSQSPSNKVTEKGKDVELRCDPISGHTALYWYRQSLGQGLEFLIYFQGNSAPDKSGLPSDRFSAERTGGSVSTLTIQRTQQEDSAVYLCASSISGGATDTQYFGPGTRLTVL.

The V and J genes are TRBV2 and TRBJ2-2; 9 positions agree with TRBD2. CDR3 length equals 15 residues. Germline CDR1 SNHLY, CDR2 FYNNEI. With 5 bases clipped from V and 6 bases from J, the junction kept 7 bases outside the gene matches. The CDR3 bases are TGTGCCAGCAGTCCCTCCGGGACTAGCTCCGGGGAGCTGTTTTTT. Translated, it gives CASSPSGTSSGELFF. Using reference TRBV2 and TRBJ2-2 for the parts outside the CDR3, the full variable domain is EPEVTQTPSHQVTQMGQEVILRCVPISNHLYFYWYRQILGQKVEFLVSFYNNEISEKSEIFDDQFSVERPDGSNFTLKIRSTKLEDSAMYFCASSPSGTSSGELFFGEGSRLTVL.

This clonotype was seen once. The chain has TRBV29-1 and TRBJ2-6; the D is unclear. Trimming removed 4 bases at V and 2 bases at J, with 6 bases between. The V gene's germline CDR1 is SQVTM and CDR2 ANQGSEA. CDR3 length: 13 residues. The CDR3: CSVGVTGANVLTF. The CDR3 nucleotides read TGCAGCGTTGGGGTAACTGGGGCCAACGTCCTGACTTTC.

V is TRBV6-2 or TRBV6-3 and J is TRBJ2-7; D not certain. V was clipped by 4 bases and J by 2 bases, with 15 bases between them. Germline loops: CDR1 MNHEY, CDR2 SVGEGT. The length of the CDR3 is 15 residues. The CDR3 reads CASSSPARGTYEQYV. Here the CDR3 DNA reads TGTGCCAGCAGTTCACCGGCCAGAGGCACCTACGAGCAGTACGTC.

This CDR3 reads CASSQDQLHSYEQYF. CDR3 in DNA: TGTGCCAGCAGCCAAGATCAGTTACACTCCTACGAGCAGTACTTC. The genes are TRBV14 and TRBJ2-7, with D unclear. In germline, CDR1 is SGHDN, CDR2 FVKESK. Trimming took 0 bases from V and 0 from J, leaving 9 bases between them. This CDR3 is 15 amino acids long.

The CDR3 sequence is CASSPRGAGRDEQFF. CDR3 DNA sequence: TGTGCCAGCTCACCCAGGGGGGCGGGGAGAGATGAGCAGTTCTTC. V and J are TRBV18 and TRBJ2-1; D might be TRBD1 (7 bases). The V gene lost 3 bases and the J gene lost 8 bases, with 17 bases spanning the gap. The CDR3 runs 15 residues. Looked up from germline, CDR1 is KGHSH and CDR2 is LQKENI.

As DNA, the CDR3 is TGTGCCAGCAGCTTGAGGGCCCCCGGGATGAATGAAAAACTGTTTTTT. Translation: CASSLRAPGMNEKLFF. The chain uses TRBV5-6 and TRBJ1-4; D is ambiguous. CDR1 and CDR2 (germline): SGHDT, YYEEEE. V lost 1 base to trimming and J lost 5 bases, with 15 bases between them. The CDR3 is 16 amino acids.

The CDR3 region has the DNA TGTGCCAGCAGCTTGGAGGGGGGGACCCAGTACTTC. Translation: CASSLEGGTQYF. The J gene is TRBJ2-5, the V gene TRBV7-2; D might be TRBD1 or TRBD2, each matching 6 bases. Trimming removed 3 bases at V and 7 bases at J, with 9 bases between. This CDR3 has 12 amino acids. Germline V gene lookup returns CDR1 SGHTA and CDR2 FQGNSA.